This T cell receptor (beta chain) is drawn from a study of response to subunit inactivated influenza vaccine. Notes on this clonotype: Antigen: not known.

Whole-study findings and limits: There was a suggestion from the authors that each seasonal influenza vaccination recruits few new T cells.

TCRdb redid the calling of the RT-PCR reads with MiXCR, one entry per CDR3 protein. The table has 500,000 to 550,000 distinct CDR3 sequences, approximately 7.8% seen once. The CDR3 is 13 amino acids. The germline CDR1 and CDR2 sequences are DFQATT and SNEGSKA (reference sequence). This TCR came from a man aged 50 to 75 who received an inactivated influenza vaccine. The chain couples TRBV20-1 to TRBJ1-1, with a possible D match to TRBD1 (5 bases). Sequencing was performed on PBMCs from blood, taken approximately 25 months after vaccination. The CDR3 region is CSSPPTVNTEAFF. In nucleotides, the CDR3 is TGCAGCTCGCCCCCGACAGTGAACACTGAAGCTTTCTTT.